This TCR beta chain emerged from a study of a mutant IDH1 vaccine in newly diagnosed glioma. Overall study: Averaging approximately 40 years of age, treated patients were 62.5% male and approximately 38% female. Visit timing is recorded as week 35 for V12 and week 47 for V13. Study outcomes and limitations: Of the patients, 93.3% had vaccine-induced immune responses.

The table came from immunoSEQ multiplex PCR; TCRdb's copy has only in-frame clones and leaves some out. The repertoire holds some 63,000 clones, with around 74% as singletons. Time point given: week 35, safety follow-up. A 20-mer mutant IDH1 peptide at 300 ug was injected subcutaneously with topical imiquimod. Between the trimmed V and J ends, which lost 2 bases and 4 bases, there was a span of 12 bases. The CDR3 covers 14 residues. Germline assignment: CDR1 SQVTM and CDR2 ANQGSEA. Concerning this clone: The target antigen is unknown.

The clonotype was recovered from a man over 45 with glioma. The chain has TRBV29-1 and TRBJ2-1; TRBD1 might be the D (5 bases). The sample consisted of PBMCs, taken from a glioma patient whose treatment included an IDH1 peptide vaccine. CDR3 amino acids: CSVEPQGRYNEQFF. CDR3 nucleotides: TGCAGCGTTGAACCGCAGGGCCGATACAATGAGCAGTTCTTC.